The 23 T cell receptor beta chains given below trace back to one sample, sequenced in a study of preoperative IRX-2 immunotherapy in early breast cancer. Treatment reported: preoperative locoregional IRX-2 cytokine immunotherapy. The assay was immunoSEQ multiplex PCR, and TCRdb's table has in-frame clones only and misses some. The repertoire holds approximately 30,000 clones, with roughly 95% as singletons. The specimen was taken from a patient treated with IRX-2 immunotherapy. The receptors were gathered from a human donor with breast cancer.

This chain joins TRBV9 and TRBJ2-7; TRBD1 matches at 8 bases. The CDR3 runs 15 residues. V lost 2 bases to trimming and J lost 4 bases; unmatched junction nucleotides: 8. Looked up from germline, CDR1 is SGDLS and CDR2 is YYNGEE. Written as DNA, the CDR3 is TGTGCCAGCAGCGTGGACTACGGACAGGGATACGAGCAGTACTTC. This codes for CASSVDYGQGYEQYF.

This chain uses TRBV9 with TRBJ1-1, with a weak D call TRBD1 (5 bases). CDR3 length equals 14 residues. V lost 3 bases, J lost 3 bases, and 12 bases lay in between. Germline CDR1 is SGDLS and CDR2 is YYNGEE. CDR3 in DNA: TGTGCCAGCAGCGCGGGGGGAGGGGACACTGAAGCTTTCTTT. It encodes CASSAGGGDTEAFF.

This chain joins TRBV4-1 and TRBJ1-5, with TRBD1 identical over 10 bases. The CDR3 is 17 residues long. The V and J ends lost 0 bases and 0 bases, in that order; junction bases with no gene match: 2. Germline assignment: CDR1 MGHRA and CDR2 YSYEKL. As DNA, the CDR3 is TGCGCCAGCAGCCAAGAGACAGGGGGCCTTAGCAATCAGCCCCAGCATTTT. Its translation: CASSQETGGLSNQPQHF.

This chain links TRBV19 with TRBJ1-5; D gene ambiguous. CDR1 is LNHDA, CDR2 SQIVND, per germline (reference sequence). The CDR3 consists of 12 residues. V was shortened by 6 bases and J by 3 bases, with 6 bases between the two germline ends. CDR3 sequence: CASSSYNQPQHF. The CDR3 DNA sequence: TGTGCCAGTAGCAGCTACAATCAGCCCCAGCATTTT.

The chain links TRBV7-2 to TRBJ2-3; 9 bases match TRBD2. The CDR3 length is 15 residues. The germline V gene has CDR1 SGHTA and CDR2 FQGNSA. Unmatched junction bases numbered 3, after V lost 5 bases and J lost 0 bases. Here the CDR3 reads CASSITSGSTDTQYF. DNA of the CDR3: TGTGCCAGCAGCATTACTAGCGGGAGCACAGATACGCAGTATTTT. Variable domain in full (rest from reference TRBV7-2 and TRBJ2-3): GAGVSQSPSNKVTEKGKDVELRCDPISGHTALYWYRQSLGQGLEFLIYFQGNSAPDKSGLPSDRFSAERTGGSVSTLTIQRTQQEDSAVYLCASSITSGSTDTQYFGPGTRLTVL.

The chain is built from TRBV10-3 and TRBJ1-4; D might be TRBD1 (5 bases). The CDR3 covers 15 residues. Germline V gives CDR1 ENHRY, CDR2 SYGVKD. Trimming took off 6 bases at V and 6 bases at J, with 17 bases between the two ends. CDR3: CAIRDRDSGDEKLFF. The CDR3 nucleotides read TGTGCCATCAGGGACCGGGACTCTGGCGATGAAAAACTGTTTTTT.

This chain uses TRBV6-5 with TRBJ2-7, with 9 bases lining up with TRBD2. CDR1 and CDR2 (germline): MNHEY, SVGAGI. The CDR3 covers 15 residues. V was clipped by 3 bases and J by 3 bases; unmatched bases: 6. DNA of the CDR3: TGTGCCAGCAGTTATACGGCTAGCGGGGTCTACGAGCAGTACTTC. It is translated as CASSYTASGVYEQYF.

The J gene is TRBJ2-1, the V gene TRBV7-9, with TRBD2 identical over 11 bases. Germline V gene lookup returns CDR1 SEHNR and CDR2 FQNEAQ (reference sequence). There are 16 residues in the CDR3. Trimming cost V 5 bases and J 6 bases; bases outside gene matches: 9. In DNA form, the CDR3 reads TGTGCCAGCAGCCTACGTGGGACTAGCGGACTCAATGAGCAGTTCTTC. This sequence encodes CASSLRGTSGLNEQFF.

The V call is TRBV2, the J call TRBJ1-4; D not certain. V was clipped by 4 bases and J by 1 base, with 7 bases between them. Germline CDR1 reads SNHLY; CDR2 reads FYNNEI. This CDR3 contains 14 residues. In DNA, the CDR3 is TGTGCCAGCAGTGTTCTAGGAACTAATGAAAAACTGTTTTTT. It specifies CASSVLGTNEKLFF.

The V and J genes are TRBV1 and TRBJ2-1; no DNA check was done on the table's D call, TRBD2. TRBV1 is listed as a pseudogene. The CDR3 is made up of 17 amino acids. CDR3 coding DNA: TGCACCAGCAGCCAATCAGCCCCTGGGAGCAAATACAATGAGCAGTTCTTC. The encoded protein is CTSSQSAPGSKYNEQFF.

DNA for the CDR3: TGTGCCAGCAGCCAGTCACTAGCGATGCGGTTCTTC. Its protein is CASSQSLAMRFF. The chain combines TRBV14 with TRBJ2-1; 7 bases map to TRBD2. J lost 15 bases, V lost 3 bases, and 8 bases had no gene match. CDR1 and CDR2 (germline): SGHDN, FVKESK. CDR3 length: 12 amino acids. Using reference TRBV14 and TRBJ2-1 for the parts outside the CDR3, the full variable domain is EAGVTQFPSHSVIEKGQTVTLRCDPISGHDNLYWYRRVMGKEIKFLLHFVKESKQDESGMPNNRFLAERTGGTYSTLKVQPAELEDSGVYFCASSQSLAMRFFGPGTRLTVL.

The chain has TRBV7-6 and TRBJ1-2; TRBD1 agrees at 7 bases. CDR1 is SGHVS, CDR2 FNYEAQ, per germline. The J segment lost 8 bases and the V segment lost 0 bases, leaving 9 bases of the junction unmatched. The CDR3 totals 15 residues. This CDR3 reads CASSLAKKGTVGYTF. In nucleotides, the CDR3 is TGTGCCAGCAGCTTAGCTAAAAAAGGGACAGTAGGCTACACCTTC.

The CDR3 region has the DNA TGTGCCAGCAGCTTACTGGTTGTAGGTACGGCGGCCTACAATGAGCAGTTCTTC. Translating gives CASSLLVVGTAAYNEQFF. V is TRBV7-6 and J is TRBJ2-1; D gene unclear. Trimming pared 2 bases from V and 2 bases from J, leaving 19 bases between. Germline V gene data show CDR1 as SGHVS and CDR2 as FNYEAQ. The CDR3 covers 18 residues.

This chain uses TRBV5-8 with TRBJ2-7, with D possibly TRBD1 on 6 matching bases. V was trimmed by 7 bases and J by 2 bases, leaving 13 bases between them. The V gene's germline CDR1 is SGHTS and CDR2 YDEGEE. The CDR3 has 13 amino acids. The CDR3 is CASEGQATYEQYF. The CDR3 nucleotides read TGTGCCAGCGAGGGACAAGCAACCTACGAGCAGTACTTC.

The chain uses TRBV2 and TRBJ1-5, with TRBD1 as a possible D gene (5 bases). The CDR3 spans 15 residues. V lost 6 bases, J lost 2 bases, and 14 bases lay in between. Germline V gene data show CDR1 as SNHLY and CDR2 as FYNNEI. The CDR3 sequence: CASSSQGIRNQPQHF. For the CDR3, the DNA is TGTGCCAGCAGCTCTCAGGGAATCCGCAATCAGCCCCAGCATTTT.

The rearrangement links TRBV19 to TRBJ1-5; D possibly corresponds to TRBD1 (5 bases). Trimming removed 3 bases at V and 2 bases at J, with 11 bases between. This CDR3 has 15 amino acids. Per germline, CDR1 LNHDA and CDR2 SQIVND (reference sequence). CDR3 in DNA: TGTGCCAGTAGTATGAGGGAAGGGGGCAATCAGCCCCAGCATTTT. Translating gives CASSMREGGNQPQHF.

V usage is TRBV5-8 and J usage is TRBJ2-7; 10 bases are shared with TRBD2. CDR3 length: 17 amino acids. V was pared by 1 base and J by 3 bases, with 10 bases of the junction left unmatched. CDR1 is SGHTS and CDR2 is YDEGEE in the germline V gene. CDR3 DNA: TGTGCCAGCAGCTTGCGGAGCGGGAGGGGGGGCCTCTACGAGCAGTACTTC. It codes for CASSLRSGRGGLYEQYF.

The chain combines TRBV27 with TRBJ1-2, with TRBD1 matching 11 bases. V shed 6 bases, J shed 7 bases, and the junction held 10 bases outside the gene matches. Germline loops: CDR1 MNHEY, CDR2 SMNVEV (reference sequence). CDR3 length: 15 amino acids. The CDR3 nucleotides read TGTGCCAGCAGACTGAACGGACAGGGGGCGGGTGGCTACACCTTC. It encodes CASRLNGQGAGGYTF.

The rearrangement uses TRBV15 and TRBJ2-2, with 10 bases identical to TRBD2. Germline V CDR1 and CDR2: LNHNV, YYDKDF (reference sequence). With V trimmed by 11 bases and J by 0 bases, 15 bases remained unmatched. The CDR3 spans 18 residues. CDR3 in amino acids: CASSFHPSGRANTGELFF. Written as DNA, the CDR3 is TGTGCCTCCTCCTTCCATCCGAGCGGGAGGGCGAACACCGGGGAGCTGTTTTTT. The whole variable domain, remainder taken from reference TRBV15 and TRBJ2-2, is DAMVIQNPRYQVTQFGKPVTLSCSQTLNHNVMYWYQQKSSQAPKLLFHYYDKDFNNEADTPDNFQSRRPNTSFCFLDIRSPGLGDTAMYLCASSFHPSGRANTGELFFGEGSRLTVL.

This chain links TRBV5-1 with TRBJ2-3; D is undetermined. The CDR3 is 14 amino acids. Germline CDR1 reads SGHRS; CDR2 reads YFSETQ. Between the trimmed V and J ends, which lost 0 bases and 2 bases, there was a span of 7 bases. The CDR3 coding sequence is TGCGCCAGCAGCTTGGAATACCTCACAGATACGCAGTATTTT. It specifies CASSLEYLTDTQYF.

This clone was picked up one time. The rearrangement joins TRBV4-2 to TRBJ2-3, with 13 bases aligning to TRBD2. CDR1 LGHNA and CDR2 YNFKEQ come from the germline V gene. V was pared by 5 bases and J by 4 bases, with 3 bases of the junction left unmatched. CDR3 length equals 15 residues. The DNA for the CDR3 is TGTGCCAGCAGCGTAGGACTAGCGGGGGCAGATACGCAGTATTTT. This translates into CASSVGLAGADTQYF.

This chain links TRBV21-1 with TRBJ2-4. TRBV21-1 is assigned pseudogene status. The CDR3 has 15 residues. The CDR3 region has the DNA TGTGCCAGCAGGTGTCCAGACCAAGCCAAAAACATTCAGTACTTC. Encoded protein: CASRCPDQAKNIQYF.

The chain combines TRBV29-1 with TRBJ2-1; 10 bases agree with TRBD2. This CDR3 comprises 13 residues. J was trimmed by 6 bases and V by 5 bases; bases with no gene match: 4. Germline V gene lookup returns CDR1 SQVTM and CDR2 ANQGSEA. The CDR3 spells CSVSGRALNEQFF. CDR3 nucleotides: TGCAGCGTTAGCGGGAGGGCCCTCAATGAGCAGTTCTTC.